Presented here are 27 T cell receptor beta chains from one specimen sequenced in a study of T cells after yellow fever vaccination. TCRdb re-analysed the 5' RACE reads in MiXCR, keeping a single row per CDR3 protein. The data hold 150,000 to 200,000 distinct CDR3 sequences, with 9.3% observed a single time. The sequencing here drew on CD8+ T cells sorted from PBMCs, taken 45 days after the yellow fever booster vaccination. These receptor sequences come from a man younger than 30 who received the YFV17D yellow fever vaccine.

The CDR3 spells CATNFGGTGDYGYTF. CDR3 in DNA: TGTGCCACGAACTTTGGTGGGACAGGGGACTATGGCTACACCTTC. This chain joins TRBV6-5 and TRBJ1-2; 10 bases agree with TRBD1. This CDR3 comprises 15 residues. The V gene end was trimmed by 10 bases and the J gene end by 3 bases; junction bases not matched to a gene: 11. The germline V gene has CDR1 MNHEY and CDR2 SVGAGI.

This clonotype has more than one count but fewer than ten. V is TRBV27 and J is TRBJ2-1; 12 bases map to TRBD2. CDR1 is MNHEY, CDR2 SMNVEV, per germline (reference sequence). This CDR3 has 14 amino acids. Germline trimming cut 3 bases from V and 9 bases from J; bases unmatched to any gene: 3. This CDR3 is CASSFASGGVEQFF. In DNA, the CDR3 is TGTGCCAGCAGTTTTGCTAGCGGGGGGGTTGAGCAGTTCTTC.

A few counts support this clonotype. V and J are TRBV19 and TRBJ2-7; D uncertain. The CDR3 is 15 amino acids. V was trimmed by 2 bases and J by 2 bases, leaving 13 bases between them. Germline V CDR1 and CDR2: LNHDA, SQIVND (reference sequence). The CDR3 nucleotides are TGTGCCAGTAGTATATCTGGTTCGAGGACCTACGAGCAGTACTTC. Translation gives CASSISGSRTYEQYF.

This clonotype was observed at least ten times. The J gene is TRBJ2-1, the V gene TRBV19, with a tentative D call TRBD1 (5 bases). Trimming shortened V by 5 bases and J by 14 bases, and 13 bases separated the two germline ends. Germline lookup yields CDR1 LNHDA and CDR2 SQIVND (reference sequence). CDR3 size: 11 residues. CDR3 residues: CASSLGQMKFF. The CDR3 DNA reads TGTGCCAGTAGTTTGGGGCAGATGAAGTTCTTC. The full variable domain, in which reference TRBV19 and TRBJ2-1 provide the parts outside the CDR3, is DGGITQSPKYLFRKEGQNVTLSCEQNLNHDAMYWYRQDPGQGLRLIYYSQIVNDFQKGDIAEGYSVSREKKESFPLTVTSAQKNPTAFYLCASSLGQMKFFGPGTRLTVL.

This clonotype came up a few times. The genes are TRBV5-1 and TRBJ2-3; 7 positions match TRBD1. This CDR3 region has 15 residues. V was pared by 4 bases and J by 5 bases, with 10 bases of the junction left unmatched. Germline V gene sequence: CDR1 SGHRS, CDR2 YFSETQ. The CDR3 loop is CASSPDRVSGDTQYF. The DNA for the CDR3 is TGCGCCAGCAGCCCTGACAGGGTTTCAGGAGATACGCAGTATTTT.

This clonotype was seen only a few times. This sequence joins TRBV7-3 and TRBJ2-2, with D perhaps matching TRBD2 (6 bases). V was pared by 5 bases and J by 4 bases, with 17 bases between. The CDR3 consists of 16 residues. Germline CDR1 is SGHTA and CDR2 is FQGTGA. The CDR3 here is CASSLSPGEGTGELFF. In DNA, the CDR3 is TGTGCCAGCAGCCTATCCCCGGGGGAAGGCACCGGGGAGCTGTTTTTT.

This clonotype showed up many times. DNA of the CDR3: TGTGCCAGCAGTCAACTCCGGGACTCCCCTTTAAATGAGCAGTTCTTC. Its protein is CASSQLRDSPLNEQFF. The rearrangement joins TRBV6-2 or TRBV6-3 to TRBJ2-1, with D possibly TRBD2 on 6 matching bases. CDR3 size: 16 residues. Germline V gene lookup returns CDR1 MNHEY and CDR2 SVGEGT. V lost 5 bases to trimming and J lost 7 bases, with 21 bases between them.

This clonotype has only a few counts. In nucleotides, the CDR3 is TGCGCCAGCAGCCAATTCAGGGAGAGTAATCAGCCCCAGCATTTT. This gives the protein CASSQFRESNQPQHF. The chain uses TRBV4-3 and TRBJ1-5; a weak D match, TRBD1 (5 bases). The germline V gene has CDR1 LGHNA and CDR2 YSLEER. V was shortened by 2 bases and J by 4 bases, with 12 bases between the two germline ends. CDR3 length equals 15 residues.

This clonotype was found a few times. The V and J genes are TRBV4-1 and TRBJ1-6; possible D gene TRBD1, 5 bases. CDR1 is MGHRA, CDR2 YSYEKL, per germline. This CDR3 region has 16 residues. V was trimmed by 1 base and J by 7 bases, leaving 14 bases between them. CDR3 amino acids: CASSQVTRAENSPLHF. CDR3 bases: TGCGCCAGCAGCCAAGTTACCAGGGCCGAGAATTCACCCCTCCACTTT.

The sample holds a few counts of this clonotype. The rearrangement links TRBV20-1 to TRBJ1-4; TRBD1 aligns across 8 bases. Germline V CDR1 and CDR2: DFQATT, SNEGSKA (reference sequence). The CDR3 length is 15 residues. Trimming cost V 2 bases and J 6 bases; bases outside gene matches: 8. In DNA form, the CDR3 reads TGCAGTGCTAGAAATCTGGACAGGGAGGATGAAAAACTGTTTTTT. Translation: CSARNLDREDEKLFF.

In its sample, this clonotype was seen many times. V usage is TRBV5-1 and J usage is TRBJ1-1; 9 nucleotides match TRBD1. Germline V CDR1 and CDR2: SGHRS, YFSETQ. The V and J ends lost 0 bases and 10 bases, in that order; junction bases with no gene match: 7. CDR3 size: 14 residues. The CDR3 region is CASSLAGQGSRAFF. CDR3 coding DNA: TGCGCCAGCAGCTTGGCTGGACAGGGGTCCCGAGCTTTCTTT.

This clonotype was counted a few times. The V and J genes are TRBV30 and TRBJ2-7; no reliable D call. There are 12 residues in the CDR3. Germline V gene lookup returns CDR1 GTSNPN and CDR2 SVGIG (reference sequence). Deletions cut 0 bases from V and 8 bases from J, with 11 bases between. The CDR3 nucleotides are TGTGCCTGGAGTGTACTCCTAGAGAAGCAGTACTTC. Residues: CAWSVLLEKQYF.

This clonotype was counted a few times. This chain joins TRBV9 and TRBJ1-4; 10 bases map to TRBD1. Germline V gene lookup returns CDR1 SGDLS and CDR2 YYNGEE. The CDR3 is 14 amino acids. Unmatched junction bases numbered 3, after V lost 4 bases and J lost 6 bases. DNA of the CDR3: TGTGCCAGCAGCCCGGGACAGGGGTATGAAAAACTGTTTTTT. Protein sequence: CASSPGQGYEKLFF.

This clonotype was detected only a few times. This chain joins TRBV12-5 and TRBJ2-2, with 10 bases matching TRBD1. The CDR3 is 18 residues long. Trimming removed 0 bases from V and 5 bases from J; junction bases left unmatched: 9. Germline loops: CDR1 LGHNT, CDR2 FRNRAP. The DNA of the CDR3 is TGTGCTAGTGGTTTGGTACTTAAGGACAGGGGGGAGACCGGGGAGCTGTTTTTT. This sequence encodes CASGLVLKDRGETGELFF.

This clonotype was observed a handful of times. The chain couples TRBV5-1 to TRBJ1-5; unclear D gene. The CDR3 contains 13 residues. The germline V gene has CDR1 SGHRS and CDR2 YFSETQ. Trimming stripped 0 bases from V and 5 bases from J, with 6 bases between. Written as DNA, the CDR3 is TGCGCCAGCAGCTTGGACGGATATCAGCCCCAGCATTTT. Its translation: CASSLDGYQPQHF.

The rearrangement joins TRBV27 to TRBJ2-7, with D maybe TRBD1 (6 bases). Germline lookup yields CDR1 MNHEY and CDR2 SMNVEV (reference sequence). Trimming cost V 2 bases and J 7 bases, with 15 bases left between them. This CDR3 has 14 amino acids. CDR3 in DNA: TGTGCCAGCAGTTTAATCAGGGGAGCTCATGAGCAGTACTTC. It translates to CASSLIRGAHEQYF.

This clonotype was observed at least ten times. The rearrangement uses TRBV4-1 and TRBJ2-7; possibly TRBD2 for D (6 bases). Trimming shortened V by 4 bases and J by 2 bases, and 12 bases separated the two germline ends. The CDR3 runs 14 residues. Germline lookup yields CDR1 MGHRA and CDR2 YSYEKL. CDR3 bases: TGCGCCAGCAGCCCCGGGGGTGGGCCCTACGAGCAGTACTTC. Translation: CASSPGGGPYEQYF.

This clonotype was seen a handful of times. This chain uses TRBV6-5 with TRBJ1-2; TRBD1 aligns across 7 bases. V was clipped by 2 bases and J by 2 bases; unmatched bases: 2. Germline V gene lookup returns CDR1 MNHEY and CDR2 SVGAGI. The CDR3 is made up of 14 amino acids. The CDR3 DNA sequence: TGTGCCAGCAGTTACGGAGGGGGCAACTATGGCTACACCTTC. Its protein is CASSYGGGNYGYTF.

This clonotype has at least ten counts. The chain joins TRBV4-1 to TRBJ2-2; 10 bases line up with TRBD1. The CDR3 consists of 15 residues. V shed 3 bases, J shed 5 bases, and the junction held 3 bases outside the gene matches. CDR1 and CDR2 from the germline V gene are MGHRA and YSYEKL. CDR3 sequence reads: CASSQRGQGTGELFF. The CDR3, as DNA: TGCGCCAGCAGCCAGCGGGGACAGGGGACCGGGGAGCTGTTTTTT.

This clonotype was recorded many times. The V call is TRBV20-1, the J call TRBJ2-3, with TRBD2 matching over 9 bases. J was trimmed by 1 base and V by 5 bases; bases with no gene match: 13. This CDR3 has 17 amino acids. CDR1 DFQATT and CDR2 SNEGSKA come from the germline V gene (reference sequence). The CDR3 nucleotides read TGCAGTGCTGGAAGGGGAGATAGCGGGGGAGGCACAGATACGCAGTATTTT. This encodes CSAGRGDSGGGTDTQYF.

The chain links TRBV5-4 to TRBJ2-3; the D gene could be TRBD1 or TRBD2 (5 bases each). Deletions cut 0 bases from V and 2 bases from J, with 7 bases between. The CDR3 runs to 14 residues. Germline CDR1 is SGHNT and CDR2 is YYREEE (reference sequence). This chain's CDR3 is CASSLGGYTDTQYF. In DNA form, the CDR3 reads TGTGCCAGCAGCTTGGGGGGGTACACAGATACGCAGTATTTT.

In this sample, this clonotype turned up many times. The chain recombines TRBV6-4 with TRBJ2-2; 7 bases map to TRBD1. From germline, CDR1 is MRHNA and CDR2 SNTAGT. V lost 3 bases, J lost 3 bases, and 1 base stayed unmatched. The CDR3 consists of 14 residues. CDR3 region: CASSDGTDTGELFF. CDR3 DNA sequence: TGTGCCAGCAGTGATGGGACAGACACCGGGGAGCTGTTTTTT.

This clonotype was counted between two and nine times. The rearrangement joins TRBV7-2 to TRBJ2-1; 13 bases line up with TRBD2. With V trimmed by 5 bases and J by 6 bases, 1 base remained unmatched. The germline V gene has CDR1 SGHTA and CDR2 FQGNSA. The CDR3 runs 14 residues. The CDR3 sequence: CASSRTSGGNEQFF. CDR3 DNA: TGTGCCAGCAGCCGGACTAGCGGGGGCAATGAGCAGTTCTTC.

This chain links TRBV27 with TRBJ2-1; either TRBD1 or TRBD2 may supply D (5 bases each). The CDR3 spans 14 residues. The V gene's germline CDR1 is MNHEY and CDR2 SMNVEV (reference sequence). Trimming took 5 bases from V and 6 from J, leaving 14 bases between them. The CDR3 DNA sequence: TGTGCCAGCAGTCCGGCCGGGGCGGTCAATGAGCAGTTCTTC. Translating it yields CASSPAGAVNEQFF.

This clonotype was observed a few times. The genes are TRBV6-5 and TRBJ2-3; 15 positions match TRBD2. The germline CDR1 and CDR2 sequences are MNHEY and SVGAGI. This CDR3 comprises 17 residues. Losses at the gene ends were 5 bases for V and 8 bases for J; bases not matched to a gene: 11. CDR3 amino acids: CASSTGLAGGHTGTQYF. The CDR3 coding sequence is TGTGCCAGCAGTACGGGACTAGCGGGGGGACATACGGGTACGCAGTATTTT.

This clonotype occurred many times. The chain has TRBV9 and TRBJ2-1, with TRBD2 matching 11 bases. Trimming cost V 3 bases and J 3 bases; bases outside gene matches: 5. Germline assignment: CDR1 SGDLS and CDR2 YYNGEE. There are 16 residues in the CDR3. CDR3: CASSASGTSGYNEQFF. In DNA form, the CDR3 reads TGTGCCAGCAGCGCCTCCGGGACTAGCGGCTACAATGAGCAGTTCTTC.

This clonotype was counted only a few times. The chain links TRBV4-1 to TRBJ1-5, with TRBD1 as a possible D gene (6 bases). This CDR3 region has 16 residues. Germline CDR1 reads MGHRA; CDR2 reads YSYEKL. The V end lost 0 bases, the J end lost 7 bases, and 16 bases lay between the germline ends. Written as DNA, the CDR3 is TGCGCCAGCAGCCAAGAATGGGCGGGGGCTGCACAGCCCCAGCATTTT. Translation: CASSQEWAGAAQPQHF.